A single sample is the source of the 25 T cell receptor beta chains below, sequenced in a study of CD8 T cells in ankylosing spondylitis. Study-wide findings and caveats: A motif of 7 to 9 highly homologous TCR beta variants was seen as apparently characteristic of ankylosing spondylitis blood.

For these receptors, no antigen is known. TCRdb processed the 5' RACE reads anew with MiXCR; each CDR3 protein has one entry. The sample lists approximately 440,000 distinct CDR3 sequences, 17% occurring once. Sequencing was performed on blood, either unsorted or a sorted T cell fraction (not recorded which). Receptor source: a male donor with ankylosing spondylitis.

This clonotype occurred a few times. This rearrangement joins TRBV6-1 to TRBJ2-3, with a tentative D call TRBD2 (6 bases). Germline V gene lookup returns CDR1 MNHNS and CDR2 SASEGT. Trimming cost V 8 bases and J 1 base, with 13 bases left between them. The CDR3 is made up of 14 amino acids. As DNA, the CDR3 is TGTGCCAGCCGGGACTCCGAACGCACAGATACGCAGTATTTT. Amino acid sequence: CASRDSERTDTQYF.

Only a few counts were recorded for this clonotype. This chain's CDR3 is CASAAETQYF. The DNA for the CDR3 is TGTGCCAGCGCCGCGGAGACCCAGTACTTC. This chain uses TRBV2 with TRBJ2-5; no clear D. V lost 8 bases to trimming and J lost 5 bases, with 6 bases between them. This CDR3 has 10 residues. Germline values: CDR1 SNHLY, CDR2 FYNNEI. Using reference TRBV2 and TRBJ2-5 for the parts outside the CDR3, the full variable domain is EPEVTQTPSHQVTQMGQEVILRCVPISNHLYFYWYRQILGQKVEFLVSFYNNEISEKSEIFDDQFSVERPDGSNFTLKIRSTKLEDSAMYFCASAAETQYFGPGTRLLVL.

The rearrangement links TRBV20-1 to TRBJ2-1; TRBD2 agrees at 7 bases. CDR3 length equals 15 residues. With V trimmed by 3 bases and J by 2 bases, 7 bases remained unmatched. Germline CDR1 is DFQATT and CDR2 is SNEGSKA (reference sequence). CDR3 nucleotides: TGCAGTGCTAGCGGGTCACTAGCGCCCTACAATGAGCAGTTCTTC. Its protein product is CSASGSLAPYNEQFF.

The V call is TRBV20-1, the J call TRBJ2-7, with TRBD1 identical over 9 bases. Unmatched junction bases numbered 18, after V lost 6 bases and J lost 9 bases. Germline V lookup: CDR1 DFQATT, CDR2 SNEGSKA (reference sequence). There are 15 residues in the CDR3. The CDR3 nucleotides read TGCAGTGCAGGAGAGGCGGACAGGGGCGGCCCCTGGCAGTACTTC. Amino acids: CSAGEADRGGPWQYF.

The CDR3 spells CASQTSGTPLAGALHF. CDR3 sequence (DNA): TGTGCCAGCCAAACCTCCGGGACACCTTTGGCTGGAGCCCTCCACTTT. This chain uses TRBV6-1 with TRBJ1-6, with D tentatively TRBD1 (6 bases). V was clipped by 8 bases and J by 14 bases, with 28 bases between them. Germline CDR1 MNHNS, CDR2 SASEGT. This CDR3 contains 16 residues.

This chain uses TRBV12-3 or TRBV12-4 with TRBJ1-6; D possibly corresponds to TRBD1 (6 bases). V shed 3 bases and J shed 10 bases, with 10 bases lying between them. The CDR3 loop spans 13 amino acids. For the CDR3, the DNA is TGTGCCAGCAGTTTTAGGGACATCTCACCCCTCCACTTT. Protein sequence: CASSFRDISPLHF.

The rearrangement joins TRBV2 to TRBJ2-2; 10 bases map to TRBD2. Trimming cost V 4 bases and J 5 bases; bases outside gene matches: 7. The CDR3 extends over 16 amino acids. Looked up from germline, CDR1 is SNHLY and CDR2 is FYNNEI. CDR3 amino acids: CASSVTSGMVTGELFF. The DNA for the CDR3 is TGTGCCAGCAGTGTTACTAGCGGGATGGTTACCGGGGAGCTGTTTTTT.

This sequence joins TRBV10-1 and TRBJ2-3; 7 bases agree with TRBD2. The CDR3 is made up of 15 amino acids. V gave up 2 bases and J gave up 0 bases; unmatched junction bases: 2. CDR1 WNHNN and CDR2 SYGVQD come from the germline V gene (reference sequence). CDR3: CASSEGRESTDTQYF. CDR3 bases: TGCGCCAGCAGTGAGGGGCGGGAGAGCACAGATACGCAGTATTTT.

This clonotype has just a few counts. The V and J genes are TRBV28 and TRBJ2-2, with 8 bases identical to TRBD2. The CDR3 has 16 residues. V gave up 4 bases and J gave up 1 base; unmatched junction bases: 5. Germline CDR1 and CDR2: MDHEN and SYDVKM. CDR3 sequence reads: CASSSAGTRNTGELFF. As DNA, the CDR3 is TGTGCCAGCAGTTCCGCCGGGACTAGGAACACCGGGGAGCTGTTTTTT.

The DNA for the CDR3 is TGTGCCAGCAGTTTCCTCCCTAGCCTGAAGAACACTGAAGCTTTCTTT. It specifies CASSFLPSLKNTEAFF. This chain connects TRBV28 to TRBJ1-1; no reliable D call. Trimming pared 3 bases from V and 1 base from J, leaving 15 bases between. Germline V gene data show CDR1 as MDHEN and CDR2 as SYDVKM. CDR3 length equals 16 residues. Full variable domain (remainder filled in from reference TRBV28 and TRBJ1-1): DVKVTQSSRYLVKRTGEKVFLECVQDMDHENMFWYRQDPGLGLRLIYFSYDVKMKEKGDIPEGYSVSREKKERFSLILESASTNQTSMYLCASSFLPSLKNTEAFFGQGTRLTVV.

This clonotype turned up a few times. J is TRBJ1-6 and V is TRBV12-3 or TRBV12-4; D remains ambiguous. The V gene lost 1 base and the J gene lost 4 bases, with 14 bases spanning the gap. The CDR3 runs 17 residues. CDR3 amino acids: CASSLDIGPSYNSPLHF. The DNA for the CDR3 is TGTGCCAGCAGTTTAGACATAGGACCTAGTTATAATTCACCCCTCCACTTT.

The chain's CDR3 is CASSGGPGQYF. DNA of the CDR3: TGCGCCAGCAGCGGAGGCCCGGGGCAGTACTTC. V usage is TRBV5-1 and J usage is TRBJ2-7; the D gene is possibly TRBD2 (5 bases). The CDR3 extends over 11 amino acids. Germline V gives CDR1 SGHRS, CDR2 YFSETQ. V lost 4 bases, J lost 9 bases, and 11 bases lay in between.

V usage is TRBV5-6 and J usage is TRBJ1-1; tentatively, D is TRBD1 (6 bases). V dropped 4 bases and J dropped 7 bases, with 17 bases sitting between them. The CDR3 loop spans 14 amino acids. Germline lookup yields CDR1 SGHDT and CDR2 YYEEEE. CDR3 sequence (DNA): TGTGCCAGCAGCACCACCACAGGGATTCGTGAAGCTTTCTTT. As protein: CASSTTTGIREAFF.

This clonotype has only a few counts. The genes are TRBV6-2 or TRBV6-3 and TRBJ2-1, with D maybe TRBD1 (5 bases). The CDR3 runs to 12 residues. Germline V CDR1 and CDR2: MNHEY, SVGEGT. V lost 2 bases to trimming and J lost 15 bases, with 14 bases between them. The CDR3 DNA reads as TGTGCCAGCAGTTACCAAGGGGTTTCGCGGTTCTTC. Translating it yields CASSYQGVSRFF.

The sample holds a few counts of this clonotype. This chain uses TRBV6-1 with TRBJ1-3; 9 nucleotides align to TRBD1. This CDR3 has 14 residues. Germline V gene sequence: CDR1 MNHNS, CDR2 SASEGT. J gave up 4 bases and V 6 bases, and 4 bases lay outside the gene matches. CDR3 residues: CASRRTGEGNTIYF. The CDR3 DNA reads TGTGCCAGCAGGCGGACAGGGGAGGGAAACACCATATATTTT.

V is TRBV6-1 and J is TRBJ1-1; no clear D. The CDR3 is 15 residues long. Between the trimmed V and J ends, which lost 5 bases and 0 bases, there was a span of 13 bases. Per germline, CDR1 MNHNS and CDR2 SASEGT. The CDR3, as DNA: TGTGCCAGCAGTCGGGCCGAACCTTTGAACACTGAAGCTTTCTTT. Amino acids: CASSRAEPLNTEAFF.

This clonotype has just a few counts. The chain has TRBV7-2 and TRBJ2-2; weak D call: TRBD1 (6 bases). The CDR3 runs 15 residues. Trimming left V 2 bases short and J 6 bases short, with 13 bases between. The V gene's germline CDR1 is SGHTA and CDR2 FQGNSA. The CDR3 nucleotides read TGTGCCAGCAGCTTAATATTTACAGGGTCCGGGGAGCTGTTTTTT. This encodes CASSLIFTGSGELFF.

V and J are TRBV5-6 and TRBJ2-7, with 8 bases fitting TRBD1. CDR3 length equals 15 residues. V lost 3 bases to trimming and J lost 3 bases; unmatched junction nucleotides: 8. CDR1 and CDR2 (germline): SGHDT, YYEEEE. For the CDR3, the DNA is TGTGCCAGCAGCTCCCCGCAGGGGGCGGTCTACGAGCAGTACTTC. It is translated as CASSSPQGAVYEQYF.

This clonotype was counted between two and nine times. This sequence joins TRBV3-1 and TRBJ1-4; tentatively, D is TRBD1 (5 bases). Germline CDR1 is LGHDT and CDR2 is YNNKEL (reference sequence). The CDR3 has 13 amino acids. V lost 6 bases and J 10 bases, leaving 15 bases between the germline ends. DNA of the CDR3: TGTGCCAGCAGAGGGGCTGGGATAGGAAAACTGTTTTTT. It translates to CASRGAGIGKLFF.

CDR3 nucleotides: TGTGCCAGCAGCTACCGGACAGACAACACTGAAGCTTTCTTT. As protein: CASSYRTDNTEAFF. The V call is TRBV11-3, the J call TRBJ1-1; D is perhaps TRBD1 (6 bases). CDR1 is SGHNT, CDR2 YENEEA, per germline. There are 14 residues in the CDR3. The ends were cut back, 4 bases at V and 2 bases at J, with 11 bases in the middle.

The chain carries TRBV3-1 and TRBJ1-2, with 10 nucleotides matching TRBD1. The junction had 4 bases not matched to a gene; V was cut back by 5 bases and J by 7 bases. The CDR3 runs to 13 residues. CDR1 and CDR2 (germline): LGHDT, YNNKEL (reference sequence). CDR3: CASSSGTGAGYTF. The CDR3 DNA follows: TGTGCCAGCAGCTCCGGGACAGGGGCTGGCTACACCTTC.

This chain links TRBV29-1 with TRBJ2-5; TRBD2 agrees at 11 bases. CDR3 length equals 15 residues. The junction had 8 bases not matched to a gene; V was cut back by 3 bases and J by 5 bases. Germline CDR1 and CDR2: SQVTM and ANQGSEA. In DNA, the CDR3 is TGCAGCGTTGAGGGGACTAGCGGTGCCCGGGAGACCCAGTACTTC. Its translation: CSVEGTSGARETQYF. The variable domain in full, completed from reference TRBV29-1 and TRBJ2-5, reads SAVISQKPSRDICQRGTSLTIQCQVDSQVTMMFWYRQQPGQSLTLIATANQGSEATYESGFVIDKFPISRPNLTFSTLTVSNMSPEDSSIYLCSVEGTSGARETQYFGPGTRLLVL.

DNA for the CDR3: TGTGCCAGCAGCCTGGGACAGCCCGCAACTAATGAAAAACTGTTTTTT. This sequence encodes CASSLGQPATNEKLFF. This chain connects TRBV7-9 to TRBJ1-4, with 7 bases matching TRBD1. Germline CDR1 and CDR2: SEHNR and FQNEAQ (reference sequence). Germline trimming cut 5 bases from V and 0 bases from J; bases unmatched to any gene: 6. This CDR3 region has 16 residues.

The table lists this clonotype with a few counts. V and J are TRBV18 and TRBJ1-2; a weak D match, TRBD1 (5 bases). From germline, CDR1 is KGHSH and CDR2 LQKENI. The CDR3 extends over 14 amino acids. V was shortened by 1 base and J by 4 bases, with 10 bases between the two germline ends. The CDR3 DNA is TGTGCCAGCTCACCACGGGCAGGGACCTATGGCTACACCTTC. This encodes CASSPRAGTYGYTF. The full variable domain, with the rest looked up from reference TRBV18 and TRBJ1-2, is NAGVMQNPRHLVRRRGQEARLRCSPMKGHSHVYWYRQLPEEGLKFMVYLQKENIIDESGMPKERFSAEFPKEGPSILRIQQVVRGDSAAYFCASSPRAGTYGYTFGSGTRLTVV.

This clonotype has a handful of counts. This chain links TRBV4-2 with TRBJ2-2, with 7 bases matching TRBD2. The trim removed 0 bases at V and 6 bases at J, leaving 10 bases unmatched. The CDR3 has 17 amino acids. Germline V lookup: CDR1 LGHNA, CDR2 YNFKEQ. The CDR3 nucleotides are TGTGCCAGCAGCCAAGATCAGGGCGGGAGAGGTCCCGGGGAGCTGTTTTTT. Protein product: CASSQDQGGRGPGELFF.